The 32 T cell receptor beta chains given below trace back to one sample, sequenced in a study of PD-1 blockade in classical Hodgkin lymphoma (dated by TCRdb to the early 2020s). The library was made by the immunoSEQ multiplex PCR assay. The immuneACCESS repertoire file appears here via TCRdb, limited to in-frame rearrangements. These files lack a portion of the clones; in checked studies, under half of the deficit traces to unresolved V genes, and the cause of the others is not known. The sample table lists 40,000 to 55,000 clones, 80% of them with a count of one. The ten largest clonotypes hold around 19% of the sample. The sample's time point label, in plain terms: cycle 4 day 1 (C4D1), after more than five weeks of nivolumab. All trial patients had relapsed after autologous stem cell transplantation, with cohorts A, B and C differing in prior brentuximab vedotin exposure. Sample: peripheral blood mononuclear cells (PBMCs), taken before the fourth cycle of nivolumab. The receptor source for this set is a human donor with classical Hodgkin lymphoma.

The chain recombines TRBV21-1 with TRBJ2-1; the listed D gene, TRBD2, was not tested against the DNA. TRBV21-1 is shown as a pseudogene. The CDR3 has 20 residues. The chain's CDR3 is CATPEGGRTSGDSSYNEQFF. CDR3 nucleotide sequence: TGTGCCACCCCTGAGGGAGGACGGACTAGCGGGGATAGCTCCTACAATGAGCAGTTCTTC.

The chain uses TRBV9 and TRBJ1-5; D is perhaps TRBD1 (5 bases). CDR1 is SGDLS and CDR2 is YYNGEE in the germline V gene. The CDR3 runs 15 residues. The ends were cut back, 4 bases at V and 6 bases at J, with 17 bases in the middle. The CDR3 sequence: CASSPRNRTLQPQHF. DNA for the CDR3: TGTGCCAGCAGCCCTCGAAACAGGACCCTTCAGCCCCAGCATTTT.

This sequence joins TRBV6-5 and TRBJ1-4; perhaps TRBD1 as D (6 bases). Germline CDR1 MNHEY, CDR2 SVGAGI. The CDR3 contains 15 residues. V shed 4 bases and J shed 6 bases, with 15 bases lying between them. The CDR3 spells CASSSSQGEDEKLFF. The CDR3 nucleotides are TGTGCCAGCAGTTCGTCACAGGGAGAGGATGAAAAACTGTTTTTT.

This clone was picked up one time. The chain has TRBV2 and TRBJ2-7, with D unresolved. The V gene lost 7 bases and the J gene lost 4 bases, with 11 bases spanning the gap. Per germline, CDR1 SNHLY and CDR2 FYNNEI. This CDR3 comprises 12 residues. CDR3 region: CASKEEIYEQYF. CDR3 DNA: TGTGCCAGCAAAGAGGAAATTTACGAGCAGTACTTC.

This chain links TRBV7-6 with TRBJ1-4; no firm D call. The CDR3 totals 14 residues. Per germline, CDR1 SGHVS and CDR2 FNYEAQ. Trimming removed 5 bases at V and 6 bases at J, with 13 bases between. The CDR3 loop reads CASSPFTPYEKLFF. In DNA, the CDR3 is TGTGCCAGCAGCCCCTTCACACCCTATGAAAAACTGTTTTTT.

This chain connects TRBV11-3 to TRBJ1-1; a possible D gene is TRBD1 (5 bases). This CDR3 is 15 amino acids long. CDR1 is SGHNT, CDR2 YENEEA, per germline. V shed 3 bases and J shed 0 bases, with 11 bases lying between them. CDR3 nucleotides: TGTGCCAGCAGCTTCCGGGGACGGCTGAACACTGAAGCTTTCTTT. This sequence encodes CASSFRGRLNTEAFF.

This chain connects TRBV6-6 to TRBJ1-2, with a possible D match to TRBD1 (6 bases). The germline V gene encodes CDR1 MNHNY and CDR2 SVGAGI (reference sequence). The germline V and J ends were trimmed by 2 bases and 6 bases, with 7 bases remaining between them. The CDR3 extends over 12 amino acids. The CDR3: CASSYQGNGYTF. The CDR3 bases are TGTGCCAGCAGTTACCAGGGGAATGGCTACACCTTC.

This chain connects TRBV6-6 to TRBJ1-1; no clear D gene. Deletions cut 1 base from V and 7 bases from J, with 7 bases between. The CDR3 is made up of 12 amino acids. Germline V gene lookup returns CDR1 MNHNY and CDR2 SVGAGI (reference sequence). The CDR3 here is CASSYFENEAFF. The CDR3 nucleotides read TGTGCCAGCAGTTACTTTGAAAATGAAGCTTTCTTT.

This clone was counted a single time. Here the CDR3 DNA reads TGCGCCAGCAGCCAAGTTTCCTGGGGGGAATATGGCTACACCTTC. This translates into CASSQVSWGEYGYTF. The chain links TRBV4-3 to TRBJ1-2; weak D call: TRBD1 (5 bases). Germline V gene lookup returns CDR1 LGHNA and CDR2 YSLEER. The CDR3 contains 15 residues. V dropped 1 base and J dropped 5 bases, with 14 bases sitting between them.

The rearrangement links TRBV6-5 to TRBJ2-1; D call uncertain. The CDR3 extends over 10 amino acids. Trimming removed 8 bases at V and 9 bases at J, with 8 bases between. In germline, CDR1 is MNHEY, CDR2 SVGAGI. CDR3 in DNA: TGTGCCAGCCCAGCCTTTGAGCAGTTCTTC. It translates to CASPAFEQFF.

A few counts support this clone. The chain is built from TRBV4-3 and TRBJ2-3; TRBD2 might be the D (5 bases). This CDR3 is built from 17 residues. V gave up 5 bases and J gave up 0 bases, with 18 bases separating them. In germline, CDR1 is LGHNA, CDR2 YSLEER. CDR3 nucleotide sequence: TGCGCCAGCAGCGTAGAGGCGCTAGCTGCTAGCACAGATACGCAGTATTTT. Its protein product is CASSVEALAASTDTQYF.

This clone is labeled medium-sized. This sequence joins TRBV18 and TRBJ1-1; 11 positions match TRBD1. The trim removed 3 bases at V and 0 bases at J, leaving 3 bases unmatched. CDR1 is KGHSH and CDR2 is LQKENI in the germline V gene. CDR3 length: 16 residues. CDR3 residues: CASSPGQGAMNTEAFF. CDR3 nucleotide sequence: TGTGCCAGCTCACCCGGACAGGGGGCGATGAACACTGAAGCTTTCTTT. Filled out from reference TRBV18 and TRBJ1-1, the complete variable domain reads NAGVMQNPRHLVRRRGQEARLRCSPMKGHSHVYWYRQLPEEGLKFMVYLQKENIIDESGMPKERFSAEFPKEGPSILRIQQVVRGDSAAYFCASSPGQGAMNTEAFFGQGTRLTVV.

The chain carries TRBV11-3 and TRBJ2-7; possibly TRBD2 for D (5 bases). The CDR3 length is 14 residues. Germline-derived CDR1 and CDR2 are SGHNT and YENEEA. Deletions cut 4 bases from V and 0 bases from J, with 10 bases between. This chain's CDR3 is CASSSRLSSYEQYF. CDR3 DNA: TGTGCCAGCAGCTCACGACTAAGCTCCTACGAGCAGTACTTC.

The V call is TRBV10-3, the J call TRBJ2-5, with 7 bases fitting TRBD1. The V and J ends lost 10 bases and 1 base, in that order; junction bases with no gene match: 3. CDR1 and CDR2 (germline): ENHRY, SYGVKD. The CDR3 has 12 amino acids. CDR3 in DNA: TGTGCCACCGGGACAGCCCAAGAGACCCAGTACTTC. Its protein is CATGTAQETQYF.

The chain carries TRBV6-7 and TRBJ1-4, with 7 bases fitting TRBD1. TRBV6-7 is an open reading frame whose function is uncertain. J lost 3 bases, V lost 6 bases, and 10 bases had no gene match. The CDR3 is 16 residues long. The CDR3 DNA reads TGTGCCAGCAGGCACGCCGAGGGGACAGCTAATGAAAAACTGTTTTTT. Translation gives CASRHAEGTANEKLFF.

This rearrangement joins TRBV6-5 to TRBJ1-1; D unclear. V was cut by 10 bases and J by 0 bases, with 15 bases left in between. The CDR3 runs to 14 residues. The germline CDR1 and CDR2 sequences are MNHEY and SVGAGI. CDR3 in amino acids: CAISIQSLNTEAFF. CDR3 in DNA: TGTGCCATCTCAATCCAGTCTTTGAACACTGAAGCTTTCTTT.

The V gene is TRBV2, the J gene TRBJ1-5; D unclear. The CDR3 loop spans 14 amino acids. Trimming removed 3 bases from V and 0 bases from J, with 6 bases in between. Looked up from germline, CDR1 is SNHLY and CDR2 is FYNNEI. The CDR3 loop is CASSENNSNQPQHF. The CDR3 DNA is TGTGCCAGCAGTGAGAACAATAGCAATCAGCCCCAGCATTTT.

CDR3 sequence (DNA): TGTGCCAGCAGCGTTGGGCGAGCCACTCAGACCCAGTACTTC. Encoded protein: CASSVGRATQTQYF. The chain carries TRBV9 and TRBJ2-5; D call uncertain. CDR1 is SGDLS and CDR2 is YYNGEE in the germline V gene. V lost 2 bases and J 6 bases, leaving 14 bases between the germline ends. This CDR3 is 14 amino acids long.

The V call is TRBV27, the J call TRBJ1-2, with D uncertain. The CDR3 totals 15 residues. V was shortened by 5 bases and J by 8 bases, with 21 bases between the two germline ends. Germline-derived CDR1 and CDR2 are MNHEY and SMNVEV (reference sequence). The CDR3 bases are TGTGCCAGCAGTCCCCTCACCGGAGCCTCGAAGGGCTACACCTTC. Translating it yields CASSPLTGASKGYTF.

This chain connects TRBV18 to TRBJ1-2; a possible D gene is TRBD1 (5 bases). Germline CDR1 is KGHSH and CDR2 is LQKENI. Between the trimmed V and J ends, which lost 3 bases and 2 bases, there was a span of 16 bases. The CDR3 totals 16 residues. Written as DNA, the CDR3 is TGTGCCAGCTCACCGGCGGGACCTAACCCCAACTATGGCTACACCTTC. Its translation: CASSPAGPNPNYGYTF.

This clone was seen only once. The chain couples TRBV19 to TRBJ1-2; 9 positions agree with TRBD1. Looked up from germline, CDR1 is LNHDA and CDR2 is SQIVND (reference sequence). Trimming took 10 bases from V and 1 from J; bases not matched to a gene: 4. There are 13 residues in the CDR3. The CDR3, as DNA: TGTGCCACCCGACAGGGGGGTAACTATGGCTACACCTTC. Translation: CATRQGGNYGYTF. The whole variable domain, remainder taken from reference TRBV19 and TRBJ1-2, is DGGITQSPKYLFRKEGQNVTLSCEQNLNHDAMYWYRQDPGQGLRLIYYSQIVNDFQKGDIAEGYSVSREKKESFPLTVTSAQKNPTAFYLCATRQGGNYGYTFGSGTRLTVV.

This clone was detected many times. The chain uses TRBV6-5 and TRBJ2-5; the D is unclear. Germline V CDR1 and CDR2: MNHEY, SVGAGI. The CDR3 is 12 amino acids. V shed 8 bases and J shed 2 bases, with 9 bases lying between them. The CDR3 region has the DNA TGTGCCAGCCGGCCGGAACAAGAGACCCAGTACTTC. Translating gives CASRPEQETQYF.

The DNA for the CDR3 is TGTGCCAGCAGCTGGACTCGGCTTATGGAGCAGTTCTTC. Its protein is CASSWTRLMEQFF. This sequence joins TRBV11-3 and TRBJ2-1; possible D gene TRBD2, 5 bases. There are 13 residues in the CDR3. V shed 4 bases and J shed 10 bases, with 14 bases lying between them. Germline V gene data show CDR1 as SGHNT and CDR2 as YENEEA.

The gene calls are TRBV9 and TRBJ1-1; 7 positions match TRBD1. This CDR3 comprises 14 residues. Germline lookup yields CDR1 SGDLS and CDR2 YYNGEE. V was pared by 4 bases and J by 4 bases, with 7 bases of the junction left unmatched. The CDR3: CASSLSGGGTEAFF. CDR3 in DNA: TGTGCCAGCAGCTTATCAGGGGGAGGCACTGAAGCTTTCTTT.

This chain joins TRBV18 and TRBJ1-3; D remains unclear. The CDR3 extends over 13 amino acids. The germline V gene encodes CDR1 KGHSH and CDR2 LQKENI. The V and J ends lost 3 bases and 6 bases respectively, with 9 bases between them. The CDR3 DNA reads as TGTGCCAGCTCACCTACGTGGGAAAACACCATATATTTT. This encodes CASSPTWENTIYF.

This chain uses TRBV2 with TRBJ1-2; no firm D call. Germline CDR1 reads SNHLY; CDR2 reads FYNNEI. Trimming removed 7 bases from V and 4 bases from J, with 7 bases in between. There are 11 residues in the CDR3. CDR3 in DNA: TGTGCCAGCAAAAGTTCCTATGGCTACACCTTC. Its protein product is CASKSSYGYTF.

This clone was found once. The genes are TRBV28 and TRBJ1-1; D is uncertain. V lost 3 bases to trimming and J lost 7 bases, with 12 bases between them. Germline CDR1 and CDR2: MDHEN and SYDVKM. The CDR3 has 13 amino acids. DNA of the CDR3: TGTGCCAGCAGTTTCAAGCCCCGGAATGAAGCTTTCTTT. Its protein product is CASSFKPRNEAFF.

V gene TRBV19 combines with J gene TRBJ1-1; 7 nucleotides agree with TRBD1. This CDR3 spans 16 amino acids. The trim removed 9 bases at V and 2 bases at J, leaving 15 bases unmatched. The germline V gene encodes CDR1 LNHDA and CDR2 SQIVND (reference sequence). CDR3 DNA: TGTGCCAGCCATCCATCCCAGGGACAGTACAACACTGAAGCTTTCTTT. Protein: CASHPSQGQYNTEAFF. Variable domain in full (rest from reference TRBV19 and TRBJ1-1): DGGITQSPKYLFRKEGQNVTLSCEQNLNHDAMYWYRQDPGQGLRLIYYSQIVNDFQKGDIAEGYSVSREKKESFPLTVTSAQKNPTAFYLCASHPSQGQYNTEAFFGQGTRLTVV.

The CDR3 sequence is CASSLGRNYGYTF. CDR3 DNA: TGTGCCAGCAGCTTGGGGAGAAACTATGGCTACACCTTC. The chain carries TRBV5-6 and TRBJ1-2; D unclear. Trimming removed 0 bases at V and 2 bases at J, with 5 bases between. Germline values: CDR1 SGHDT, CDR2 YYEEEE. The CDR3 length is 13 residues.

V gene TRBV7-8 combines with J gene TRBJ2-2; a possible D gene is TRBD1 (5 bases). The germline gives CDR1 SGHVS, CDR2 FQNEAQ. V lost 5 bases and J 4 bases, leaving 14 bases between the germline ends. The CDR3 loop spans 15 amino acids. The CDR3 coding sequence is TGTGCCAGCAGCCGCTCAGGGCTGAGCACCGGGGAGCTGTTTTTT. Translation: CASSRSGLSTGELFF.

This sequence joins TRBV18 and TRBJ2-5; weak D call: TRBD2 (5 bases). Trimming stripped 3 bases from V and 3 bases from J, with 14 bases between. The germline gives CDR1 KGHSH, CDR2 LQKENI. CDR3 length: 15 residues. The CDR3 nucleotides are TGTGCCAGCTCACCCCCTTCTGGGAGAGAAGAGACCCAGTACTTC. It codes for CASSPPSGREETQYF.

CDR3 sequence: CASSFGGVSDGYTF. CDR3 nucleotides: TGTGCCAGCAGCTTCGGGGGCGTAAGCGATGGCTACACCTTC. The genes are TRBV5-8 and TRBJ1-2; D might be TRBD1 (6 bases). The CDR3 has 14 residues. CDR1 and CDR2 (germline): SGHTS, YDEGEE. V was clipped by 2 bases and J by 6 bases, with 14 bases between them.